The T cell receptor beta chain under discussion was sequenced for a study of OX40 agonist ivuxolimab in advanced cancers. Study-level findings and limits: At 0.1 to 3.0 mg/kg and by week 6, clonal expansion occurred in CD4+ and CD8+ blood T cells.

TCRdb's copy holds only in-frame clones and misses some; the assay was immunoSEQ multiplex PCR. Of 130,000 or so clones in the sample, 93% were seen once. As to this clone: Its antigen is unidentified.

The source of this sequence is an adult with an advanced solid tumor such as melanoma, head and neck, liver or kidney cancer. Material: CD4+ or CD8+ T cells sorted from blood, obtained in a trial of the OX40 agonist ivuxolimab.

This chain's CDR3 is CASSLKMGEGTGELFF. The CDR3, as DNA: TGCGCCAGCAGCTTGAAGATGGGCGAGGGCACCGGGGAGCTGTTTTTT. The rearrangement links TRBV5-1 to TRBJ2-2; the D gene is possibly TRBD2 (5 bases). V was shortened by 1 base and J by 4 bases, with 14 bases between the two germline ends. Looked up from germline, CDR1 is SGHRS and CDR2 is YFSETQ. This CDR3 is built from 16 residues.